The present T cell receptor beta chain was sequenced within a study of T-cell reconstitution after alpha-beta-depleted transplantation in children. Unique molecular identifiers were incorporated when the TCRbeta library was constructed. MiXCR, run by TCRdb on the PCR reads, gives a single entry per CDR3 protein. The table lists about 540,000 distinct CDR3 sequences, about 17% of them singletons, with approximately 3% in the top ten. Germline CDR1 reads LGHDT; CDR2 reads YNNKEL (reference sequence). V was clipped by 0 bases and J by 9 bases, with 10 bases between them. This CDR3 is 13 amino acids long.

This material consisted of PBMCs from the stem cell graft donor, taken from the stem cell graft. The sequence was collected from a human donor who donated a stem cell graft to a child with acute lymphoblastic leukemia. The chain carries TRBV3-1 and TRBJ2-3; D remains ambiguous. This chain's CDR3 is CASSQEVEETQYF. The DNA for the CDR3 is TGTGCCAGCAGCCAAGAGGTCGAGGAGACGCAGTATTTT.